The 31 T cell receptor beta chains below come from one sample, sequenced in a study of T cells in localized non-small cell lung cancer. Assay used: immunoSEQ multiplex PCR; TCRdb lists only in-frame clones, some missing. The sample lists about 74,000 clones; around 84% were seen once. Sequenced material: peripheral blood, taken before any cancer treatment. These TCRs come from a female donor older than 55 with stage I lung adenocarcinoma.

The chain employs TRBV5-1 and TRBJ2-7; 7 nucleotides line up with TRBD2. V gave up 3 bases and J gave up 6 bases; unmatched junction bases: 12. This CDR3 spans 15 amino acids. The germline CDR1 and CDR2 sequences are SGHRS and YFSETQ. CDR3 sequence (DNA): TGCGCCAGCAGCTCCACCTCCGGGACTATGCGCGAGCAGTACTTC. This codes for CASSSTSGTMREQYF.

The rearrangement links TRBV27 to TRBJ1-1; D call uncertain. CDR1 is MNHEY, CDR2 SMNVEV, per germline (reference sequence). Trimming pared 7 bases from V and 0 bases from J, leaving 12 bases between. CDR3 length: 14 amino acids. The CDR3 coding sequence is TGTGCCAGCACTAACCGCCCTATGAACACTGAAGCTTTCTTT. Residues: CASTNRPMNTEAFF.

The chain joins TRBV4-1 to TRBJ2-5, with 7 bases lining up with TRBD1. Losses at the gene ends were 4 bases for V and 4 bases for J; bases not matched to a gene: 9. CDR3 length: 15 residues. Per germline, CDR1 MGHRA and CDR2 YSYEKL. The CDR3 DNA reads TGCGCCAGCAGCCGGCCCACAGGGGACGGAGAGACCCAGTACTTC. Translated, it gives CASSRPTGDGETQYF.

The genes are TRBV6-5 and TRBJ2-7; no definite D call. This CDR3 spans 14 amino acids. Germline CDR1 reads MNHEY; CDR2 reads SVGAGI. Trimming cost V 0 bases and J 3 bases, with 9 bases left between them. The CDR3 DNA sequence: TGTGCCAGCAGTTACTCCCGGCAGGACTACGAGCAGTACTTC. This encodes CASSYSRQDYEQYF.

Here the CDR3 DNA reads TGTGCCAGCAGTGAATGGGACAGGCCATGGACTGAAGCTTTCTTT. Translating gives CASSEWDRPWTEAFF. This chain uses TRBV6-1 with TRBJ1-1; 8 bases agree with TRBD1. Trimming at V came to 2 bases and at J to 5 bases, leaving 7 bases not matched to a gene. Germline V gene data show CDR1 as MNHNS and CDR2 as SASEGT. This CDR3 has 15 residues.

The rearrangement uses TRBV5-1 and TRBJ2-7; D perhaps matches TRBD1 (5 bases). The length of the CDR3 is 14 residues. Per germline, CDR1 SGHRS and CDR2 YFSETQ. The germline V and J ends were trimmed by 0 bases and 3 bases, with 10 bases remaining between them. The CDR3 DNA reads TGCGCCAGCAGCTTGGTGGGCAGGGTCTACGAGCAGTACTTC. The encoded protein is CASSLVGRVYEQYF.

This sequence joins TRBV5-1 and TRBJ1-4, with D possibly matching TRBD1 (5 bases). The germline V gene encodes CDR1 SGHRS and CDR2 YFSETQ. Trimming took 1 base from V and 6 from J, leaving 7 bases between them. This CDR3 region has 13 residues. In nucleotides, the CDR3 is TGCGCCAGCAGCTTGAGGGACCATGAAAAACTGTTTTTT. It yields the protein CASSLRDHEKLFF.

V usage is TRBV27 and J usage is TRBJ2-4; D gene ambiguous. V was shortened by 5 bases and J by 1 base, with 15 bases between the two germline ends. The CDR3 contains 16 residues. Germline V lookup: CDR1 MNHEY, CDR2 SMNVEV (reference sequence). In DNA form, the CDR3 reads TGTGCCAGCAGTAAGCTGACCGGAAGGGCCAAAAACATTCAGTACTTC. Amino acids: CASSKLTGRAKNIQYF.

The chain links TRBV6-5 to TRBJ2-1, with D possibly TRBD1 on 6 matching bases. Germline V gives CDR1 MNHEY, CDR2 SVGAGI. The CDR3 is made up of 15 amino acids. V was pared by 6 bases and J by 3 bases, with 15 bases between. The CDR3 loop reads CASRSIQGNYNEQFF. CDR3 bases: TGTGCCAGCAGATCAATCCAGGGGAACTACAATGAGCAGTTCTTC.

The chain couples TRBV18 to TRBJ2-2; 8 bases agree with TRBD1. The CDR3 runs to 15 residues. V trimming: 3 bases; J trimming: 0 bases; junction bases outside the gene matches: 0. Germline V gene data show CDR1 as KGHSH and CDR2 as LQKENI. CDR3: CASSPDRANTGELFF. As DNA, the CDR3 is TGTGCCAGCTCACCGGACAGGGCGAACACCGGGGAGCTGTTTTTT. Full variable domain (missing parts from reference TRBV18 and TRBJ2-2): NAGVMQNPRHLVRRRGQEARLRCSPMKGHSHVYWYRQLPEEGLKFMVYLQKENIIDESGMPKERFSAEFPKEGPSILRIQQVVRGDSAAYFCASSPDRANTGELFFGEGSRLTVL.

The chain recombines TRBV28 with TRBJ2-7; 13 nucleotides match TRBD2. Germline CDR1 MDHEN, CDR2 SYDVKM. Unmatched junction bases numbered 4, after V lost 8 bases and J lost 3 bases. The CDR3 length is 14 residues. The CDR3 spells CASGGLAGSYEQYF. The CDR3 region has the DNA TGTGCCAGCGGGGGACTAGCGGGAAGCTACGAGCAGTACTTC. The full variable domain, in which reference TRBV28 and TRBJ2-7 provide the parts outside the CDR3, is DVKVTQSSRYLVKRTGEKVFLECVQDMDHENMFWYRQDPGLGLRLIYFSYDVKMKEKGDIPEGYSVSREKKERFSLILESASTNQTSMYLCASGGLAGSYEQYFGPGTRLTVT.

The sample holds a few counts of this clone. The gene calls are TRBV5-1 and TRBJ1-2, with D maybe TRBD1 (6 bases). CDR1 and CDR2 from the germline V gene are SGHRS and YFSETQ. The V end lost 0 bases, the J end lost 7 bases, and 13 bases lay between the germline ends. The CDR3 extends over 14 amino acids. This chain's CDR3 is CASSLEPGAGGYTF. For the CDR3, the DNA is TGCGCCAGCAGCTTGGAGCCAGGGGCGGGTGGCTACACCTTC.

This rearrangement joins TRBV11-1 to TRBJ2-7, with TRBD1 matching 9 bases. CDR1 and CDR2 (germline): SGHAT, FQDESV (reference sequence). Germline trimming cut 5 bases from V and 3 bases from J; bases unmatched to any gene: 8. The CDR3 is 15 amino acids. The CDR3 sequence is CASSRTGQGIYEQYF. DNA of the CDR3: TGTGCCAGCAGCAGGACGGGACAGGGAATCTACGAGCAGTACTTC.

This clone was observed a single time. The chain has TRBV25-1 and TRBJ2-1; D unclear. The CDR3 spans 15 residues. In germline, CDR1 is MGHDK, CDR2 SYGVNS. V was pared by 1 base and J by 4 bases, with 11 bases between. DNA for the CDR3: TGTGCCAGCAGTGAATTAACCGACCGTTACAATGAGCAGTTCTTC. Its translation is CASSELTDRYNEQFF.

This clone was seen a single time. CDR3 nucleotide sequence: TGCGCCAGCAGCCAAGCGGCGGGGTACTATGGCTACACCTTC. Translating gives CASSQAAGYYGYTF. This chain uses TRBV4-1 with TRBJ1-2; D unresolved. Germline V gives CDR1 MGHRA, CDR2 YSYEKL. With 1 base removed from V and 3 bases from J, the gap between germline ends came to 9 bases. This CDR3 is 14 amino acids long.

The chain recombines TRBV5-8 with TRBJ2-7; D may be TRBD1 (6 bases). With 2 bases removed from V and 3 bases from J, the gap between germline ends came to 9 bases. From germline, CDR1 is SGHTS and CDR2 YDEGEE. The CDR3 is 13 amino acids. CDR3 residues: CASSFDRYYEQYF. Written as DNA, the CDR3 is TGTGCCAGCAGCTTTGACAGGTACTACGAGCAGTACTTC.

The chain carries TRBV6-5 and TRBJ2-1; 10 bases match TRBD1. Trimming took 4 bases from V and 9 from J; bases not matched to a gene: 3. Per the germline V gene, CDR1 is MNHEY and CDR2 is SVGAGI. The CDR3 totals 13 residues. The CDR3 loop is CASSSDRGSEQFF. Written as DNA, the CDR3 is TGTGCCAGCAGTTCGGACAGGGGGAGTGAGCAGTTCTTC.

The rearrangement links TRBV5-4 to TRBJ1-1; the D is unclear. Germline loops: CDR1 SGHNT, CDR2 YYREEE (reference sequence). V was trimmed by 0 bases and J by 2 bases, leaving 5 bases between them. There are 13 residues in the CDR3. The CDR3 DNA reads as TGTGCCAGCAGCTTGGCTAAAAACACTGAAGCTTTCTTT. Protein product: CASSLAKNTEAFF.

This chain connects TRBV6-4 to TRBJ1-1, with D possibly matching TRBD1 (5 bases). CDR1 MRHNA and CDR2 SNTAGT come from the germline V gene. V dropped 1 base and J dropped 6 bases, with 15 bases sitting between them. The CDR3 contains 15 residues. CDR3 sequence: CASSDWAGKAPEAFF. CDR3 nucleotide sequence: TGTGCCAGCAGTGACTGGGCAGGGAAGGCCCCTGAAGCTTTCTTT.

Turning to this clone: Additional DNA sequences in this sample encode the identical CDR3. The chain carries TRBV9 and TRBJ2-7; the D gene is possibly TRBD1 (6 bases). V was cut by 0 bases and J by 3 bases, with 10 bases left in between. CDR1 is SGDLS and CDR2 is YYNGEE in the germline V gene. The CDR3 is 14 residues long. CDR3 amino acids: CASSVDGRGYEQYF. The CDR3 DNA sequence: TGTGCCAGCAGCGTAGATGGCAGGGGCTACGAGCAGTACTTC.

Comments on this clone: In the same sample, other DNA sequences code for this CDR3. The CDR3 reads CASSGLTTNEKLFF. In nucleotides, the CDR3 is TGTGCCAGCAGTGGTCTCACAACTAATGAAAAACTGTTTTTT. The genes are TRBV2 and TRBJ1-4; D is undetermined. CDR1 and CDR2 (germline): SNHLY, FYNNEI. Trimming shortened V by 4 bases and J by 0 bases, and 6 bases separated the two germline ends. The CDR3 extends over 14 amino acids. The full variable domain, its missing parts supplied by reference TRBV2 and TRBJ1-4, is EPEVTQTPSHQVTQMGQEVILRCVPISNHLYFYWYRQILGQKVEFLVSFYNNEISEKSEIFDDQFSVERPDGSNFTLKIRSTKLEDSAMYFCASSGLTTNEKLFFGSGTQLSVL.

The chain employs TRBV28 and TRBJ1-1; TRBD1 agrees at 7 bases. This CDR3 has 14 amino acids. Trimming took 6 bases from V and 1 from J; bases not matched to a gene: 5. Germline CDR1 and CDR2: MDHEN and SYDVKM. This CDR3 is CASSPGQTNTEAFF. The CDR3 coding sequence is TGTGCCAGCAGCCCGGGACAGACGAACACTGAAGCTTTCTTT.

The chain uses TRBV5-1 and TRBJ2-3, with TRBD2 identical over 12 bases. V was clipped by 4 bases and J by 2 bases; unmatched bases: 11. Germline CDR1 and CDR2: SGHRS and YFSETQ. CDR3 length equals 18 residues. CDR3 loop: CASSGFLTSGGLTDTQYF. CDR3 in DNA: TGCGCCAGCAGCGGGTTTCTGACTAGCGGGGGCCTCACAGATACGCAGTATTTT.

This chain uses TRBV6-5 with TRBJ2-1; D may be TRBD2 (5 bases). CDR1 MNHEY and CDR2 SVGAGI come from the germline V gene. The V end lost 6 bases, the J end lost 4 bases, and 16 bases lay between the germline ends. The CDR3 totals 15 residues. The CDR3 region has the DNA TGTGCCAGCAGCCTTACTAGTGCAGTGTACAATGAGCAGTTCTTC. Its translation: CASSLTSAVYNEQFF.

Written as DNA, the CDR3 is TGTGCCAGCAAGAGCGACAGGGGGAATGAAAAACTGTTTTTT. Translating gives CASKSDRGNEKLFF. This chain connects TRBV28 to TRBJ1-4, with 9 bases aligning to TRBD1. The length of the CDR3 is 14 residues. Looked up from germline, CDR1 is MDHEN and CDR2 is SYDVKM. V gave up 7 bases and J gave up 5 bases; unmatched junction bases: 5.

This sequence joins TRBV4-2 and TRBJ2-4, with 13 bases matching TRBD2. With 4 bases clipped from V and 0 bases from J, the junction kept 12 bases outside the gene matches. Per the germline V gene, CDR1 is LGHNA and CDR2 is YNFKEQ. This CDR3 has 20 residues. The CDR3 bases are TGTGCCAGCAGCCCCCAGGAACTAGCGGGGGGGCGCCTAGCCAAAAACATTCAGTACTTC. Translating gives CASSPQELAGGRLAKNIQYF.

Concerning this clone itself: Other DNA sequences of this sample code for an identical CDR3. The chain carries TRBV27 and TRBJ2-3, with 7 bases aligning to TRBD2. Germline assignment: CDR1 MNHEY and CDR2 SMNVEV (reference sequence). The CDR3 consists of 15 residues. Losses at the gene ends were 5 bases for V and 2 bases for J; bases not matched to a gene: 7. CDR3 in amino acids: CASSHSGLPTDTQYF. The CDR3 coding sequence is TGTGCCAGCAGTCATAGCGGGCTACCCACAGATACGCAGTATTTT.

The rearrangement links TRBV4-2 to TRBJ1-5, with 8 bases that match TRBD1. Losses at the gene ends were 4 bases for V and 2 bases for J; bases not matched to a gene: 4. Per the germline V gene, CDR1 is LGHNA and CDR2 is YNFKEQ. This CDR3 is 15 amino acids long. CDR3 DNA sequence: TGTGCCAGCAGCCCGCCGGGACAGGGCAATCAGCCCCAGCATTTT. Amino acids: CASSPPGQGNQPQHF.

The V gene is TRBV6-1, the J gene TRBJ1-6; no clear D. Germline V gives CDR1 MNHNS, CDR2 SASEGT. This CDR3 is 14 amino acids long. V was clipped by 5 bases and J by 6 bases, with 11 bases between them. CDR3 DNA sequence: TGTGCCAGCAGTCGGGGAAACAGTAATTCACCCCTCCACTTT. Residues: CASSRGNSNSPLHF.

The chain recombines TRBV29-1 with TRBJ1-4; no clear D gene. CDR1 is SQVTM, CDR2 ANQGSEA, per germline. V was pared by 1 base and J by 6 bases, with 15 bases between. This CDR3 comprises 15 residues. The CDR3 DNA reads TGCAGCGTTGAAGGTCTATCGGGTTTTGATGAAAAACTGTTTTTT. The encoded protein is CSVEGLSGFDEKLFF.

The rearrangement links TRBV20-1 to TRBJ1-1; D is ambiguous. The CDR3 sequence is 11 residues long. Per germline, CDR1 DFQATT and CDR2 SNEGSKA (reference sequence). Trimming left V 5 bases short and J 2 bases short, with 6 bases between. CDR3 coding DNA: TGCAGTGCTTTGGGAAACACTGAAGCTTTCTTT. Translating it yields CSALGNTEAFF.